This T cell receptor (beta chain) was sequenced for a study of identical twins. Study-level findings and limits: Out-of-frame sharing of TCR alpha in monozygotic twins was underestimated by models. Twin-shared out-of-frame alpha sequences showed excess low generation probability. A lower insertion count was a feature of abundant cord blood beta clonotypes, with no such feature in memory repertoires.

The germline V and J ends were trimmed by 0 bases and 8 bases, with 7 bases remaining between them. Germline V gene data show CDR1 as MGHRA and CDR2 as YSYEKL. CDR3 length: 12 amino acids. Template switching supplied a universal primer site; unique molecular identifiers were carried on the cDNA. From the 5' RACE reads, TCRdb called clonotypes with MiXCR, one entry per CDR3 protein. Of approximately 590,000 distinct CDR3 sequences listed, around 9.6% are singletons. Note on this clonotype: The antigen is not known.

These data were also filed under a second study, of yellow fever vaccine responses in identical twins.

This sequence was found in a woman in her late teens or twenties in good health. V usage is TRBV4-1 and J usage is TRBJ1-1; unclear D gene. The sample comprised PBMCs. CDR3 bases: TGCGCCAGCAGCCAAGATAGAGGGGAAGCTTTCTTT. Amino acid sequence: CASSQDRGEAFF.